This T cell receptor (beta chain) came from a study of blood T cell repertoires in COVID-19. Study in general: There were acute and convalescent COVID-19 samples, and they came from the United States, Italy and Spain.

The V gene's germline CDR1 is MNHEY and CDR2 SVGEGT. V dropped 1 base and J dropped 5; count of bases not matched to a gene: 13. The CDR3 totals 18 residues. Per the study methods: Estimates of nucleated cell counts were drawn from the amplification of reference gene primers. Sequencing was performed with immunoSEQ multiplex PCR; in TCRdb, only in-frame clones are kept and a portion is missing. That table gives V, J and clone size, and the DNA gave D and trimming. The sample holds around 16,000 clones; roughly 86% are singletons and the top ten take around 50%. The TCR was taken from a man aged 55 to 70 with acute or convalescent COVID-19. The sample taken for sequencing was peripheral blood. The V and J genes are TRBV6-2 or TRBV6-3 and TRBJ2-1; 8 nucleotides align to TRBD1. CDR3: CASSYYGVGTGLDNEQFF. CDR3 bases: TGTGCCAGCAGTTACTATGGGGTGGGGACAGGTCTTGACAATGAGCAGTTCTTC.